This TCR beta chain was sequenced during a study of somatic mutations in cytotoxic T cells in rheumatoid arthritis. Looking at the study overall: Patient blood, 30 ml in EDTA, was obtained immediately after diagnosis and prior to the start of any treatment. Broader study findings: No multiple-comparison adjustment was applied to the slight TRBV07 underrepresentation in rheumatoid arthritis patients.

Trimming took off 0 bases at V and 10 bases at J, with 8 bases between the two ends. The germline CDR1 and CDR2 sequences are SGHRS and YFSETQ. CDR3 length equals 12 residues. As for this clone: Antigen specificity is unknown.

This table comes from immunoSEQ multiplex PCR, and its TCRdb copy is limited to in-frame clones, with some not included. The table shows around 9,700 clones, with around 79% occurring only once. The rearrangement joins TRBV5-1 to TRBJ2-1, with D unresolved. The sequencing input was CD8+ T cells sorted from blood. This TCR came from an adult with rheumatoid arthritis. The CDR3 bases are TGCGCCAGCAGCTTGGGCTCTCGGGAGCAGTTCTTC. It encodes CASSLGSREQFF.